Listed here are 25 T cell receptor beta chains from one sample, sequenced in a study of siplizumab effects on memory and regulatory T cells. The protocol was immunoSEQ multiplex PCR, while the TCRdb copy is restricted to in-frame clones and leaves out a portion. Seen here are 92,000 or so clones, approximately 90% observed once, and the top ten hold around 14%. Source material: CD4+ T cells sorted from blood. These receptors all come from a human donor in good health.

The V call is TRBV28, the J call TRBJ2-1; TRBD2 matches at 12 bases. The trim removed 8 bases at V and 12 bases at J, leaving 11 bases unmatched. The CDR3 runs 14 residues. Germline CDR1 MDHEN, CDR2 SYDVKM. CDR3 region: CASEQTSGSFVQFF. CDR3 sequence (DNA): TGTGCCAGCGAGCAGACTAGCGGGAGTTTCGTGCAGTTCTTC.

This clone was seen once. This chain connects TRBV2 to TRBJ1-4, with D uncertain. The V end lost 6 bases, the J end lost 0 bases, and 8 bases lay between the germline ends. The V gene's germline CDR1 is SNHLY and CDR2 FYNNEI. The CDR3 is made up of 14 amino acids. DNA for the CDR3: TGTGCCAGCAGGCTGGGGACAACTAATGAAAAACTGTTTTTT. This sequence encodes CASRLGTTNEKLFF.

The J gene is TRBJ1-1, the V gene TRBV18; D remains ambiguous. Trimming took off 1 base at V and 0 bases at J, with 9 bases between the two ends. The CDR3 length is 15 residues. The V gene's germline CDR1 is KGHSH and CDR2 LQKENI. The CDR3 DNA follows: TGTGCCAGCTCACCACGGCCGGTTCTGAACACTGAAGCTTTCTTT. This encodes CASSPRPVLNTEAFF.

The V gene is TRBV25-1, the J gene TRBJ2-1, with 7 bases that match TRBD2. V trimming: 1 base; J trimming: 6 bases; junction bases outside the gene matches: 9. The germline V gene encodes CDR1 MGHDK and CDR2 SYGVNS. CDR3 length equals 16 residues. The CDR3 DNA reads TGTGCCAGCAGTGAATCGGGGGGACTATCATTCAATGAGCAGTTCTTC. It codes for CASSESGGLSFNEQFF.

J is TRBJ2-2 and V is TRBV6-5; no reliable D call. Germline-derived CDR1 and CDR2 are MNHEY and SVGAGI. This CDR3 is 15 amino acids long. V lost 6 bases and J lost 6, with 17 bases in between. CDR3 residues: CASRDRPLTAGELFF. CDR3 DNA: TGTGCCAGCAGGGATAGGCCCCTGACGGCCGGGGAGCTGTTTTTT.

V gene TRBV30 combines with J gene TRBJ2-2, with D tentatively TRBD2 (6 bases). Germline assignment: CDR1 GTSNPN and CDR2 SVGIG (reference sequence). The CDR3 consists of 14 residues. V lost 3 bases and J lost 1, with 9 bases in between. CDR3 in DNA: TGTGCCTGGAGATGGGGGGTGAACACCGGGGAGCTGTTTTTT. It translates to CAWRWGVNTGELFF.

The chain couples TRBV30 to TRBJ1-2; maybe TRBD1 (6 bases). The V and J ends lost 3 bases and 4 bases respectively, with 12 bases between them. This CDR3 is built from 13 residues. Germline V gene data show CDR1 as GTSNPN and CDR2 as SVGIG (reference sequence). The CDR3: CAWRAQGPYGYTF. CDR3 sequence (DNA): TGTGCCTGGAGGGCACAGGGACCCTATGGCTACACCTTC.

The V and J genes are TRBV6-6 and TRBJ2-7; D perhaps matches TRBD2 (5 bases). Germline lookup yields CDR1 MNHNY and CDR2 SVGAGI (reference sequence). V lost 0 bases and J lost 2, with 11 bases in between. There are 15 residues in the CDR3. The CDR3 coding sequence is TGTGCCAGCAGTTACTCTCCGACGGGAACCTACGAGCAGTACTTC. It specifies CASSYSPTGTYEQYF.

The genes are TRBV4-1 and TRBJ1-6, with 7 bases identical to TRBD1. The CDR3 loop spans 13 amino acids. V shed 6 bases and J 5 bases; nucleotides not matched to a gene: 1. Germline assignment: CDR1 MGHRA and CDR2 YSYEKL. The CDR3 nucleotides are TGCGCCAGCAGACAGGGGAATAATTCACCCCTCCACTTT. It codes for CASRQGNNSPLHF.

The chain recombines TRBV28 with TRBJ2-1, with D possibly called TRBD1 or TRBD2 (5 bases each). With 7 bases removed from V and 16 bases from J, the gap between germline ends came to 17 bases. The CDR3 is 11 residues long. The germline V gene encodes CDR1 MDHEN and CDR2 SYDVKM. The CDR3, as DNA: TGTGCCAGCATAGCCGGGACCAACACCTTCTTC. This encodes CASIAGTNTFF.

DNA of the CDR3: TGTGCTAGTGGTTTGGTAGGGACGGCGAACACCGGGGAGCTGTTTTTT. The encoded protein is CASGLVGTANTGELFF. The chain has TRBV12-5 and TRBJ2-2, with D possibly called TRBD1 or TRBD2 (5 bases each). The CDR3 is 16 amino acids. Germline CDR1 and CDR2: LGHNT and FRNRAP. V was cut by 0 bases and J by 0 bases, with 8 bases left in between. Full variable domain (rest looked up from reference TRBV12-5 and TRBJ2-2): DARVTQTPRHKVTEMGQEVTMRCQPILGHNTVFWYRQTMMQGLELLAYFRNRAPLDDSGMPKDRFSAEMPDATLATLKIQPSEPRDSAVYFCASGLVGTANTGELFFGEGSRLTVL.

The rearrangement links TRBV9 to TRBJ2-1; 10 positions agree with TRBD2. V lost 3 bases, J lost 5 bases, and 8 bases stayed unmatched. Germline CDR1 reads SGDLS; CDR2 reads YYNGEE. CDR3 size: 16 residues. The CDR3 region is CASSASGTSAHNEQFF. In DNA form, the CDR3 reads TGTGCCAGCAGCGCATCCGGGACTAGCGCCCACAATGAGCAGTTCTTC.

The chain uses TRBV4-3 and TRBJ1-2; TRBD1 matches at 7 bases. Looked up from germline, CDR1 is LGHNA and CDR2 is YSLEER. The CDR3 is made up of 15 amino acids. With 6 bases clipped from V and 2 bases from J, the junction kept 9 bases outside the gene matches. The CDR3 is CASRQDRHQNYGYTF. DNA of the CDR3: TGCGCCAGCAGACAGGACAGGCACCAAAACTATGGCTACACCTTC.

The V call is TRBV5-1, the J call TRBJ1-1; no reliable D call. V was pared by 3 bases and J by 6 bases, with 15 bases between. The CDR3 has 14 amino acids. The V gene's germline CDR1 is SGHRS and CDR2 YFSETQ. Here the CDR3 DNA reads TGCGCCAGCAGCTCCGATGCGGAATACGCTGAAGCTTTCTTT. It codes for CASSSDAEYAEAFF.

The chain couples TRBV7-6 to TRBJ1-5, with 9 bases fitting TRBD1. V trimming: 5 bases; J trimming: 2 bases; junction bases outside the gene matches: 4. Looked up from germline, CDR1 is SGHVS and CDR2 is FNYEAQ. The CDR3 is 15 amino acids. CDR3 in amino acids: CASSPQGAGNQPQHF. The CDR3 DNA is TGTGCCAGCAGCCCACAGGGGGCTGGCAATCAGCCCCAGCATTTT.

This rearrangement joins TRBV18 to TRBJ1-4, with unresolved D. Trimming pared 6 bases from V and 6 bases from J, leaving 8 bases between. This CDR3 region has 12 residues. Germline V CDR1 and CDR2: KGHSH, LQKENI. CDR3 loop: CASSPNDEKLFF. CDR3 DNA sequence: TGTGCCAGCTCTCCGAATGATGAAAAACTGTTTTTT.

The chain is built from TRBV10-3 and TRBJ1-1; 11 bases agree with TRBD1. The V gene end was trimmed by 2 bases and the J gene end by 10 bases; junction bases not matched to a gene: 0. The CDR3 has 12 residues. Germline CDR1 is ENHRY and CDR2 is SYGVKD. This chain's CDR3 is CAISEGTGGAFF. In nucleotides, the CDR3 is TGTGCCATCAGTGAGGGGACAGGGGGAGCTTTCTTT.

This rearrangement joins TRBV5-6 to TRBJ2-3, with TRBD2 identical over 7 bases. V gave up 4 bases and J gave up 6 bases; unmatched junction bases: 2. CDR1 is SGHDT and CDR2 is YYEEEE in the germline V gene. CDR3 size: 12 residues. DNA for the CDR3: TGTGCCAGCAGCCTGGGGGGGGATACGCAGTATTTT. Residues: CASSLGGDTQYF.

This clone was seen a single time. The genes are TRBV11-2 and TRBJ1-6; possibly TRBD1 for D (5 bases). Germline lookup yields CDR1 SGHAT and CDR2 FQNNGV. There are 15 residues in the CDR3. The V end was cut by 1 base, the J end by 8 bases, with 12 bases between. CDR3 DNA: TGTGCCAGCAGCTTAGTTGCCGGGGCTTATTCACCCCTCCACTTT. Amino acid sequence: CASSLVAGAYSPLHF.

The chain links TRBV15 to TRBJ2-5, with D uncertain. The CDR3 is made up of 12 amino acids. The germline V gene encodes CDR1 LNHNV and CDR2 YYDKDF (reference sequence). V was clipped by 7 bases and J by 5 bases, with 11 bases between them. The CDR3, as DNA: TGTGCCACCAAGAATTTGGGGGAGACCCAGTACTTC. Translating it yields CATKNLGETQYF.

CDR3 sequence: CAWRADRGPYEQYF. For the CDR3, the DNA is TGTGCCTGGAGGGCCGACAGGGGACCCTACGAGCAGTACTTC. This chain connects TRBV30 to TRBJ2-7; TRBD1 agrees at 8 bases. The CDR3 extends over 14 amino acids. Germline-derived CDR1 and CDR2 are GTSNPN and SVGIG (reference sequence). Trimming took 3 bases from V and 2 from J; bases not matched to a gene: 6. The whole variable domain, remainder taken from reference TRBV30 and TRBJ2-7, is SQTIHQWPATLVQPVGSPLSLECTVEGTSNPNLYWYRQAAGRGLQLLFYSVGIGQISSEVPQNLSASRPQDRQFILSSKKLLLSDSGFYLCAWRADRGPYEQYFGPGTRLTVT.

This chain uses TRBV10-3 with TRBJ2-5, with no clear D. Looked up from germline, CDR1 is ENHRY and CDR2 is SYGVKD. This CDR3 has 12 residues. V was cut by 5 bases and J by 7 bases, with 11 bases left in between. The CDR3 reads CAISSGDGTQYF. The CDR3 nucleotides are TGTGCCATCAGTTCTGGGGATGGGACCCAGTACTTC.

The genes are TRBV11-3 and TRBJ2-7; a weak D match, TRBD2 (7 bases). With 1 base removed from V and 2 bases from J, the gap between germline ends came to 15 bases. The germline gives CDR1 SGHNT, CDR2 YENEEA. The CDR3 loop spans 16 amino acids. The CDR3 region is CASSLAPRGATYEQYF. Written as DNA, the CDR3 is TGTGCCAGCAGCTTAGCGCCTCGGGGGGCGACCTACGAGCAGTACTTC.

V usage is TRBV7-6 and J usage is TRBJ2-7; 8 bases agree with TRBD2. CDR1 SGHVS and CDR2 FNYEAQ come from the germline V gene. The junction had 9 bases not matched to a gene; V was cut back by 5 bases and J by 6 bases. The CDR3 totals 14 residues. This CDR3 is CASSPRAGGFEQYF. The CDR3 DNA follows: TGTGCCAGCAGCCCCAGGGCGGGAGGATTCGAGCAGTACTTC.

V and J are TRBV27 and TRBJ2-5; D possibly corresponds to TRBD2 (5 bases). CDR1 and CDR2 (germline): MNHEY, SMNVEV (reference sequence). V was shortened by 5 bases and J by 0 bases, with 13 bases between the two germline ends. The CDR3 covers 15 residues. The CDR3 nucleotides read TGTGCCAGCAGTGACACTTCGGGATACCAAGAGACCCAGTACTTC. This translates into CASSDTSGYQETQYF.